This entry lists 17 T cell receptor beta chains sequenced from one sample in a study of sequential checkpoint blockade in melanoma. The treatment is: randomized to nivolumab then ipilimumab (arm A) or the reverse (arm B). Sequenced by immunoSEQ multiplex PCR; TCRdb stores in-frame clones only, minus some. This sample has tens of thousands of clones; roughly nine tenths occur once, and the top ten carry roughly 15%. Here the sequenced sample was CD8+ T cells sorted from blood (inferred from file names), taken from a patient given nivolumab and ipilimumab in sequence. The receptors were sampled from a human donor with melanoma.

This clone occurred once. The CDR3, as DNA: TGTGCCAGCAGTTTTAGAGTACAAGAGACCCAGTACTTC. Translated, it gives CASSFRVQETQYF. The chain links TRBV27 to TRBJ2-5; D unclear. Trimming cost V 3 bases and J 2 bases, with 7 bases left between them. Germline-derived CDR1 and CDR2 are MNHEY and SMNVEV (reference sequence). The CDR3 runs 13 residues.

This clone was seen once. The chain carries TRBV9 and TRBJ2-7; the D is unclear. The CDR3 runs to 14 residues. Germline values: CDR1 SGDLS, CDR2 YYNGEE. The V end was cut by 0 bases, the J end by 3 bases, with 10 bases between. In DNA form, the CDR3 reads TGTGCCAGCAGCGTAGGTTCGGCAGGCTACGAGCAGTACTTC. The encoded protein is CASSVGSAGYEQYF.

This clone was detected once. This chain joins TRBV30 and TRBJ2-1; weak D call: TRBD1 (5 bases). CDR3 length equals 17 residues. CDR1 and CDR2 (germline): GTSNPN, SVGIG (reference sequence). V was trimmed by 0 bases and J by 1 base, leaving 16 bases between them. The CDR3 DNA sequence: TGTGCCTGGAGTGTAGGTGCAGGGCCCCTATCCTACAATGAGCAGTTCTTC. Translated, it gives CAWSVGAGPLSYNEQFF.

The chain employs TRBV27 and TRBJ2-7, with D perhaps matching TRBD2 (6 bases). This CDR3 comprises 14 residues. Germline-derived CDR1 and CDR2 are MNHEY and SMNVEV (reference sequence). Trimming removed 4 bases from V and 3 bases from J, with 13 bases in between. CDR3 loop: CASSSGLNFYEQYF. CDR3 DNA sequence: TGTGCCAGCAGTTCGGGACTCAACTTCTACGAGCAGTACTTC.

This clone was seen just once. The chain recombines TRBV27 with TRBJ2-7, with 10 bases lining up with TRBD1. V shed 5 bases, J shed 3 bases, and the junction held 4 bases outside the gene matches. The germline V gene encodes CDR1 MNHEY and CDR2 SMNVEV (reference sequence). This CDR3 comprises 14 residues. The CDR3 region has the DNA TGTGCCAGCAGTGCGACAGGGGGCAGCTACGAGCAGTACTTC. Its translation: CASSATGGSYEQYF.

The V call is TRBV5-4, the J call TRBJ2-3, with 8 bases matching TRBD2. This CDR3 has 15 residues. V lost 6 bases, J lost 0 bases, and 6 bases stayed unmatched. From germline, CDR1 is SGHNT and CDR2 YYREEE (reference sequence). In nucleotides, the CDR3 is TGTGCCAGCACGGGGGGGGACATCAGCACAGATACGCAGTATTTT. Its translation is CASTGGDISTDTQYF.

This chain uses TRBV19 with TRBJ2-7; the match to TRBD1 covers 8 bases. CDR3 length: 15 amino acids. J was trimmed by 2 bases and V by 1 base; bases with no gene match: 4. Germline V CDR1 and CDR2: LNHDA, SQIVND (reference sequence). CDR3 nucleotide sequence: TGTGCCAGTAGTATAGGTCCAGGGGGCACCTACGAGCAGTACTTC. As protein: CASSIGPGGTYEQYF. Looking up the rest from reference TRBV19 and TRBJ2-7 gives the full variable domain: DGGITQSPKYLFRKEGQNVTLSCEQNLNHDAMYWYRQDPGQGLRLIYYSQIVNDFQKGDIAEGYSVSREKKESFPLTVTSAQKNPTAFYLCASSIGPGGTYEQYFGPGTRLTVT.

V usage is TRBV11-2 and J usage is TRBJ1-1; D perhaps matches TRBD1 (5 bases). Trimming cost V 3 bases and J 6 bases, with 23 bases left between them. This CDR3 is 17 amino acids long. In germline, CDR1 is SGHAT, CDR2 FQNNGV. CDR3 in DNA: TGTGCCAGCAGCTTGGAGGAGGGCGTTGGGGGTTATTCTGAAGCTTTCTTT. Its protein product is CASSLEEGVGGYSEAFF.

The chain is built from TRBV19 and TRBJ2-7, with 7 bases that match TRBD1. Unmatched junction bases numbered 4, after V lost 9 bases and J lost 2 bases. Germline V gives CDR1 LNHDA, CDR2 SQIVND (reference sequence). The CDR3 covers 12 residues. CDR3 nucleotides: TGTGCCAGACGACAGGGAACCTACGAGCAGTACGTC. Protein product: CARRQGTYEQYV.

This clone appeared a few times. The V call is TRBV5-6, the J call TRBJ1-1, with D possibly TRBD1 on 5 matching bases. Looked up from germline, CDR1 is SGHDT and CDR2 is YYEEEE. Trimming took off 1 base at V and 5 bases at J, with 6 bases between the two ends. This CDR3 has 12 amino acids. The CDR3 loop reads CASSLHRTEAFF. In nucleotides, the CDR3 is TGTGCCAGCAGCTTGCACAGGACTGAAGCTTTCTTT. Full variable domain (outside the CDR3, taken from reference TRBV5-6 and TRBJ1-1): DAGVTQSPTHLIKTRGQQVTLRCSPKSGHDTVSWYQQALGQGPQFIFQYYEEEERQRGNFPDRFSGHQFPNYSSELNVNALLLGDSALYLCASSLHRTEAFFGQGTRLTVV.

DNA for the CDR3: TGCGCCAGCAGCCAAGTGGGGGTAGCGGGAGGCCATGAGCAGTTCTTC. This codes for CASSQVGVAGGHEQFF. The chain has TRBV4-1 and TRBJ2-1; 10 nucleotides line up with TRBD2. From germline, CDR1 is MGHRA and CDR2 YSYEKL. V trimming: 1 base; J trimming: 8 bases; junction bases outside the gene matches: 8. The CDR3 is 16 residues long.

The gene calls are TRBV7-9 and TRBJ2-5; D is unresolved. V lost 0 bases and J lost 2, with 7 bases in between. The CDR3 has 14 amino acids. CDR1 is SEHNR, CDR2 FQNEAQ, per germline (reference sequence). This CDR3 reads CASSLASRQETQYF. The CDR3, as DNA: TGTGCCAGCAGCTTAGCCTCTAGACAAGAGACCCAGTACTTC.

Regarding this clone: Different DNA sequences within this sample yield the same CDR3. The gene calls are TRBV11-1 and TRBJ2-3, with D possibly TRBD1 on 6 matching bases. The CDR3 is made up of 18 amino acids. Germline V gene lookup returns CDR1 SGHAT and CDR2 FQDESV (reference sequence). V dropped 2 bases and J dropped 2 bases, with 20 bases sitting between them. The DNA for the CDR3 is TGTGCCAGCAGCTTAAGGCTAAGTACGGACAGCCTCACAGATACGCAGTATTTT. It specifies CASSLRLSTDSLTDTQYF. The full variable domain, its missing parts supplied by reference TRBV11-1 and TRBJ2-3, is EAEVAQSPRYKITEKSQAVAFWCDPISGHATLYWYRQILGQGPELLVQFQDESVVDDSQLPKDRFSAERLKGVDSTLKIQPAELGDSAMYLCASSLRLSTDSLTDTQYFGPGTRLTVL.

This chain links TRBV9 with TRBJ2-3; 9 bases map to TRBD2. CDR3 size: 15 residues. V shed 2 bases, J shed 2 bases, and the junction held 3 bases outside the gene matches. CDR1 is SGDLS and CDR2 is YYNGEE in the germline V gene. The CDR3 DNA follows: TGTGCCAGCAGCGTGCGGGGGGGCCTCACAGATACGCAGTATTTT. Translated, it gives CASSVRGGLTDTQYF.

This rearrangement joins TRBV7-2 to TRBJ2-1; no firm D call. Germline loops: CDR1 SGHTA, CDR2 FQGNSA. V lost 7 bases, J lost 9 bases, and 16 bases lay in between. The CDR3 totals 13 residues. CDR3 sequence (DNA): TGTGCCAGCACCCTCGCCCTTCGAGGTGAGCAGTTCTTC. It encodes CASTLALRGEQFF.

This clone was picked up one time. V is TRBV19 and J is TRBJ1-1; perhaps TRBD1 as D (5 bases). The CDR3 covers 15 residues. Germline CDR1 and CDR2: LNHDA and SQIVND (reference sequence). V was clipped by 6 bases and J by 1 base, with 15 bases between them. CDR3 sequence (DNA): TGTGCCAGTAGCCTGGCAAGACAGCAGAACACTGAAGCTTTCTTT. Translating it yields CASSLARQQNTEAFF.

This chain joins TRBV28 and TRBJ2-1, with D perhaps TRBD1 (6 bases). This CDR3 spans 14 amino acids. V shed 7 bases and J shed 5 bases, with 15 bases lying between them. Germline V gene data show CDR1 as MDHEN and CDR2 as SYDVKM. Here the CDR3 DNA reads TGTGCCAGCACCTTCTGGCAGGGGAACAATGAGCAGTTCTTC. It yields the protein CASTFWQGNNEQFF.